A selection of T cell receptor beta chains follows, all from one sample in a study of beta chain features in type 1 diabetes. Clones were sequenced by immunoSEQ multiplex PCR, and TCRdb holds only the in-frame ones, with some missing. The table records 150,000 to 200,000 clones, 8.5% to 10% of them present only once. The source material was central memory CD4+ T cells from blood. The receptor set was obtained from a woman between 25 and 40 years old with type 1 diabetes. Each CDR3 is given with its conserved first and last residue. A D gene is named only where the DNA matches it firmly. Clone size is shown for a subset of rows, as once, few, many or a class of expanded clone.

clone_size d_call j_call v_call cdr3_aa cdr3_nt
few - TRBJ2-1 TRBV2 CASSVGGYNEQFF TGTGCCAGCAGTGTCGGAGGGTACAATGAGCAGTTCTTC
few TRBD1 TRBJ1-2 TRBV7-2 CASSLLVGHRGISGYTF TGTGCCAGCAGCTTATTAGTTGGTCACAGGGGGATATCGGGCTACACCTTC
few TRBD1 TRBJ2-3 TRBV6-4 CASSDRTGGTQYF TGTGCCAGCAGTGACCGGACAGGGGGTACGCAGTATTTT
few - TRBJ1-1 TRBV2 CASNQEEVAFF TGTGCCAGCAACCAGGAAGAAGTAGCTTTCTTT
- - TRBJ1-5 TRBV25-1 CASLGDSNQPQHF TGTGCCAGCCTAGGGGATAGCAATCAGCCCCAGCATTTT
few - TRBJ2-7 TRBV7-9 CASSRTDEQYF TGTGCCAGCAGCCGCACGGACGAGCAGTACTTC
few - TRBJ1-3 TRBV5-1 CASSPPDSSGNTIYF TGCGCCAGCAGCCCCCCCGATAGCTCTGGAAACACCATATATTTT
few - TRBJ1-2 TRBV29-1 CSVETALTNYGYTF TGCAGCGTCGAGACAGCGCTGACTAACTATGGCTACACCTTC
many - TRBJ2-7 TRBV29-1 CSVLGRGQYF TGCAGCGTTCTGGGGCGGGGGCAGTACTTC
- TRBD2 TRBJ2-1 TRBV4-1 CASSQGLGANNEQFF TGCGCCAGCAGCCAGGGACTAGGTGCCAACAATGAGCAGTTCTTC
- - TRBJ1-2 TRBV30 CAWSVPGINYGYTF TGTGCCTGGAGTGTACCCGGGATAAACTATGGCTACACCTTC
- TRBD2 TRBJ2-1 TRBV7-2 CASSLALAGSYNEQFF TGTGCCAGCAGCTTAGCCCTAGCGGGATCCTACAATGAGCAGTTCTTC
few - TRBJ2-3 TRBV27 CASSHRAGDTQYF TGTGCCAGCAGTCACAGGGCGGGAGATACGCAGTATTTT
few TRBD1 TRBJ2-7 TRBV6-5 CASSRGQGAYEQYF TGTGCCAGCAGTCGAGGACAGGGGGCCTACGAGCAGTACTTC
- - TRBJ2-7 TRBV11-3 CASSRGGEQYF TGTGCCAGCTCCCGAGGGGGCGAGCAGTACTTC
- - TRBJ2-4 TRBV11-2 CASSLAKNIQYF TGTGCCAGCAGCCTAGCCAAAAACATTCAGTACTTC